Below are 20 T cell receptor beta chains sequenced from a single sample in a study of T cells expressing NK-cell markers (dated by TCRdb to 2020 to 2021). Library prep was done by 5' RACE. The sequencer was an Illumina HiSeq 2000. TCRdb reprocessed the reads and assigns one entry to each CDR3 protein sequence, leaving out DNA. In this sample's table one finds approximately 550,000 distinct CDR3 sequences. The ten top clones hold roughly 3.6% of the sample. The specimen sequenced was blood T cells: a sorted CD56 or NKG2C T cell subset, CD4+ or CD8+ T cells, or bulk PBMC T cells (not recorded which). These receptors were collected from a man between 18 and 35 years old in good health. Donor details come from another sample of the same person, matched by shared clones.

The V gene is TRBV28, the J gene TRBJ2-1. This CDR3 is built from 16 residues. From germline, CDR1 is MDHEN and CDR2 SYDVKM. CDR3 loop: CASTSTTGGSYNEQFF.

This chain's CDR3 is CASGFRASGISEQFF. The rearrangement uses TRBV12-5 and TRBJ2-1; TCRdb names TRBD2, which stays unverified in the absence of DNA. This CDR3 is built from 15 residues. CDR1 is LGHNT, CDR2 FRNRAP, per germline.

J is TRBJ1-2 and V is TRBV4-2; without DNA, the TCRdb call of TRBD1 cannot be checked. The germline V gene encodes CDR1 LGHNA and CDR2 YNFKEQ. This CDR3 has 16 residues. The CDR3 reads CASSQDLRGLNYGYTF.

The CDR3: CASSLVDSHGETQYF. The chain joins TRBV5-1 to TRBJ2-5; checking the TCRdb D call of TRBD2 is not possible without DNA. The CDR3 has 15 amino acids. The germline V gene has CDR1 SGHRS and CDR2 YFSETQ.

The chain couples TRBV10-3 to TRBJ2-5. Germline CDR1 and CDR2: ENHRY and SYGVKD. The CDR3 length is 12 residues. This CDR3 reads CAIGENAETQYF.

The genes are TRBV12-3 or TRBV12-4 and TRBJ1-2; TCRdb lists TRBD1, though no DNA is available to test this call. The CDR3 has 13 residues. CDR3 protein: CASSPSDSHGYTF.

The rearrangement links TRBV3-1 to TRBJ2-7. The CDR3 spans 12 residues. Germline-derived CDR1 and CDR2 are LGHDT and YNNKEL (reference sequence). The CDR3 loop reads CASSSGSYEQYF.

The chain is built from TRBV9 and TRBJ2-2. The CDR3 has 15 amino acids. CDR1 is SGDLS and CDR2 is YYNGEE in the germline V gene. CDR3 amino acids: CASSVGQEIHGELFF.

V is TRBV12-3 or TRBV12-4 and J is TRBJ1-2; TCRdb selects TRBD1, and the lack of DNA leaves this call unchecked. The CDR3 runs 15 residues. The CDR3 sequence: CASSPRTWGSYGYTF.

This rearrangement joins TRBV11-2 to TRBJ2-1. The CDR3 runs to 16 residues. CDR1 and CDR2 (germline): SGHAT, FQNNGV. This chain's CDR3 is CASSIDPASPNNEQFF.

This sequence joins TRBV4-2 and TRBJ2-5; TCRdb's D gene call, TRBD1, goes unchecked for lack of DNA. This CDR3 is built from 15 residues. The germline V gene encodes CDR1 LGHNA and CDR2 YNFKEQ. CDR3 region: CASSQEPGQQETQYF.

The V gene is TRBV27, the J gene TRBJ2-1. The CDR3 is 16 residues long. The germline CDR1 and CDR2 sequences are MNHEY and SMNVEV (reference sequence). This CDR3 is CASSLIGAEYHNEQFF.

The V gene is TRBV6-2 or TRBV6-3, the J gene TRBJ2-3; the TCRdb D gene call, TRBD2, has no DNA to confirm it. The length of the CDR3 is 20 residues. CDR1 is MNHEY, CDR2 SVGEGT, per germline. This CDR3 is CASSRGRARGTSGTPDTQYF.

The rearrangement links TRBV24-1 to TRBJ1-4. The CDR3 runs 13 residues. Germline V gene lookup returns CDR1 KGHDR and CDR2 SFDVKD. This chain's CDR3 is CATSDWSNEKLFF.

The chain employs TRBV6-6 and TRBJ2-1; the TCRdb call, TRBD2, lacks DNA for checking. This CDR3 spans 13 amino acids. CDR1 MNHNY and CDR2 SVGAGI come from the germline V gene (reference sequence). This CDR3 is CASIGGRVNEQFF.

CDR3 residues: CASSSRDRGSNTGELFF. This chain joins TRBV18 and TRBJ2-2; TCRdb proposes TRBD1, but this gene call is untestable without DNA. CDR1 is KGHSH and CDR2 is LQKENI in the germline V gene. The CDR3 spans 17 residues. The entire variable domain, with the rest obtained from reference TRBV18 and TRBJ2-2, is as follows: NAGVMQNPRHLVRRRGQEARLRCSPMKGHSHVYWYRQLPEEGLKFMVYLQKENIIDESGMPKERFSAEFPKEGPSILRIQQVVRGDSAAYFCASSSRDRGSNTGELFFGEGSRLTVL.

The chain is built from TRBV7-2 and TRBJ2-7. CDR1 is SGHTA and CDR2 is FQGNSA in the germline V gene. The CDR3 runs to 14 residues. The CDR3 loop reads CASSLGGYSYEQYF.

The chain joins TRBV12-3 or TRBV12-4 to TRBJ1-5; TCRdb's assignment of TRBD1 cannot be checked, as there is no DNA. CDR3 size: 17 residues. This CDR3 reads CASSLDRGPESNQPQHF.

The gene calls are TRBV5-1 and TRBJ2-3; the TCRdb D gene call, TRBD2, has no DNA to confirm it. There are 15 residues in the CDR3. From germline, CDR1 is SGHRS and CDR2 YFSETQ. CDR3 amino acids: CASSSGASESGTQYF.

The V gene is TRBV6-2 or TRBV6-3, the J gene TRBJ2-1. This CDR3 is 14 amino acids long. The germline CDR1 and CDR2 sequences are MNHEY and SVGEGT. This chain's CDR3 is CASSYLSRGSEQFF.